The present T cell receptor (beta chain) was sequenced within a study of Tregs in tolerant kidney transplant recipients. Overall study results and limits: This study did not directly address biological reproducibility.

Clones were read by immunoSEQ multiplex PCR, and TCRdb kept only the in-frame ones, dropping some. The repertoire includes roughly 120,000 clones, roughly 92% of them detected once, and around 0.58% sits in the top ten. Unstimulated regulatory T cells (CD4+CD25+CD127-), CD4+CD25- non-regulatory cells, CD4 and CD8 cells were FACS-sorted from thawed PBMCs. A word on this clone: Antigen specificity is unknown.

CDR3 length equals 14 residues. Between the trimmed V and J ends, which lost 1 base and 3 bases, there was a span of 11 bases. Germline V gene lookup returns CDR1 SGHDT and CDR2 YYEEEE. The gene calls are TRBV5-6 and TRBJ2-7; D might be TRBD1 or TRBD2, each matching 5 bases. Input material: CD4+ T cells from blood. This TCR came from a human donor in good health. The CDR3 coding sequence is TGTGCCAGCAGCTTGCACCGGGACGGCTACGAGCAGTACTTC. Amino acids: CASSLHRDGYEQYF.